The clone carrying this TCR beta chain has at least ten counts. Its antigen is unidentified. The entry originates in a study of CD8 T cells in ankylosing spondylitis. Study outcomes and limitations: Characteristic of ankylosing spondylitis blood, it appeared, was a TCR beta motif comprising roughly eight highly homologous variants. Disease-linked clones reportedly concentrated significantly in matched ankylosing spondylitis synovial fluid. Researchers report that disease-linked clones proved CD8+ and relatively rare in peripheral blood.

Quantitative barcoded 5'-RACE was used to prepare TCR beta libraries. TCRdb reanalysed the 5' RACE reads using MiXCR and keeps one entry per CDR3 protein. The table includes approximately 520,000 distinct CDR3 sequences, about 5.7% detected once. Trimming took off 0 bases at V and 2 bases at J, with 10 bases between the two ends. Germline V gives CDR1 DFQATT, CDR2 SNEGSKA (reference sequence). This CDR3 is built from 14 residues. The specimen was blood, either unsorted or a sorted T cell fraction (not recorded which). This TCR derives from a male donor with ankylosing spondylitis. The chain is built from TRBV20-1 and TRBJ2-5; D remains ambiguous. The CDR3 sequence is CSARDWALQETQYF. CDR3 nucleotide sequence: TGCAGTGCTAGAGATTGGGCTCTTCAAGAGACCCAGTACTTC.